Listed below are T cell receptor beta chains from one sample, sequenced in a study of Tregs in tolerant kidney transplant recipients. Assay: immunoSEQ multiplex PCR; the TCRdb copy retains only in-frame clones and omits some. Of more than 90,000 clones detected, approximately 93% appear once; the ten largest clones hold roughly 1.7%. The input for sequencing was CD4+ T cells from blood (PBMCs), taken 12 months after the transplant. The receptors were gathered from a human patient who received a combined kidney and bone marrow transplant. Among the T cells, some may be from the graft donor. The CDR3 runs from the conserved cysteine through the conserved F or W. D genes are given only for firm matches. Where a row states a size, it is once, few, many or the class of an expanded clone; other rows omit it.

d_call,j_call,v_call,clone_size,cdr3_nt,cdr3_aa
TRBD2,TRBJ2-1,TRBV11-3,.,TGTGCCAGCAGCTTAGATCTAGCGGGTGAGCAGTTCTTC,CASSLDLAGEQFF
.,TRBJ2-5,TRBV19,.,TGTGCCAGTAGGGGCTCGTACCAAGAGACCCAGTACTTC,CASRGSYQETQYF
.,TRBJ2-1,TRBV19,.,TGTGCCAGTAGTATCGAGGGTTCTTCCTCCAATGAGCAGTTCTTC,CASSIEGSSSNEQFF
TRBD2,TRBJ2-1,TRBV7-3,.,TGTGCCAGCAGCTTAACAATGACTAGCGGGAGGCTGAACCCCTACAATGAGCAGTTCTTC,CASSLTMTSGRLNPYNEQFF
TRBD1,TRBJ1-5,TRBV4-1,.,TGCGCCAGCAGCCAAGCTGGGACAGGGCGAAAAATCAATCAGCCCCAGCATTTT,CASSQAGTGRKINQPQHF
.,TRBJ2-2,TRBV19,few,TGTGCCAGTAGTATTCACACGAACACCGGGGAGCTGTTTTTT,CASSIHTNTGELFF
TRBD1,TRBJ2-7,TRBV19,.,TGTGCCAGTAGTGCTTTAACAGGGGCAAGATCCTACGAGCAGTACTTC,CASSALTGARSYEQYF
TRBD1,TRBJ2-5,TRBV5-8,.,TGTGCCAGCAGCTCTCGGACAGGGCTACAAGAGACCCAGTACTTC,CASSSRTGLQETQYF
.,TRBJ2-3,TRBV7-9,.,TGTGCCAGCAGCTTAATCCTAGCTCTCGGCACAGATACGCAGTATTTT,CASSLILALGTDTQYF
TRBD1,TRBJ1-1,TRBV2,.,TGTGCCAGCAATGTAGGGGGCCTTAACACTGAAGCTTTCTTT,CASNVGGLNTEAFF
.,TRBJ1-5,TRBV9,.,TGTGCCAGCAGCATAGGTCTCGGTCAGGGTAAACAGCCCCAGCATTTT,CASSIGLGQGKQPQHF
.,TRBJ2-5,TRBV18,.,TGTGCCAGCTCACCACTCCTAGAAGAGACCCAGTACTTC,CASSPLLEETQYF
TRBD2,TRBJ2-1,TRBV5-1,.,TGCGCCAGCAGACCAGCGGGGGACTACAATGAGCAGTTCTTC,CASRPAGDYNEQFF
TRBD1,TRBJ2-2,TRBV6-4,once,TGTGCCAGCAGGACAGGGGCGAACACCGGGGAGCTGTTTTTT,CASRTGANTGELFF
.,TRBJ1-1,TRBV11-3,once,TGTGCCAGCAGCTTAGATTCCACTGGTGAAGCTTTCTTT,CASSLDSTGEAFF
.,TRBJ2-3,TRBV7-3,.,TGTGCCAGCAGCTATAGCGGAGATACGCAGTATTTT,CASSYSGDTQYF
TRBD2,TRBJ2-7,TRBV7-2,.,TGTGCCAGCAGCTTACGGAGCGGGAGAGGTCCCTACGAGCAGTACTTC,CASSLRSGRGPYEQYF
.,TRBJ1-1,TRBV29-1,.,TGCAGCGGTGCGATTTCGCCAAACACTGAAGCTTTCTTT,CSGAISPNTEAFF
TRBD2,TRBJ2-1,TRBV7-9,few,TGTGCCAGCAGCACCGGGGTAGCGGGTAATGAGCAGTTCTTC,CASSTGVAGNEQFF
TRBD1,TRBJ2-7,TRBV7-7,.,TGTGCCAGCAGCATGGGACAGGGAGGCGAGCAGTACTTC,CASSMGQGGEQYF
TRBD1,TRBJ1-2,TRBV5-1,.,TGCGCCAGCAGCCTTGTCCAGGGGGCTGCTGGCTACACCTTC,CASSLVQGAAGYTF
.,TRBJ2-2,TRBV4-1,.,TGCGCCAGCAGCCAAGATCACGGGATGCCGAACACCGGGGAGCTGTTTTTT,CASSQDHGMPNTGELFF
TRBD2,TRBJ2-2,TRBV5-4,.,TGTGCCAGCAGCCCCCCGACTAGCGGAACCGGGGAGCTGTTTTTT,CASSPPTSGTGELFF
.,TRBJ2-7,TRBV10-1,.,TGCGCCAGCAAACCTGGACAGACCTACGAGCAGTACTTC,CASKPGQTYEQYF
.,TRBJ2-6,TRBV7-9,.,TGTGCCAGCAGGCCCCGGAGTTCTGGGGCCAACGTCCTGACTTTC,CASRPRSSGANVLTF
.,TRBJ2-7,TRBV2,.,TGTGCCAGCAGTGACGGACTTACGTTCTTGTACGAGCAGTACTTC,CASSDGLTFLYEQYF
.,TRBJ1-1,TRBV15,.,TGTGCCACCAGCAGAGATAGACAGGCTTGGGACACTGAAGCTTTCTTT,CATSRDRQAWDTEAFF
.,TRBJ2-1,TRBV28,.,TGTGCCAGCAGACCTCTGGTGAGCTCCTACAATGAGCAGTTCTTC,CASRPLVSSYNEQFF
TRBD2,TRBJ2-7,TRBV5-1,.,TGCGCCAGCGCGGGGCTAGCGGGGGGGTCCTACGAGCAGTACTTC,CASAGLAGGSYEQYF
.,TRBJ2-1,TRBV15,once,TGTGCCACCAGCAGCCTCGACCTAGACAATGAGCAGTTCTTC,CATSSLDLDNEQFF
.,TRBJ2-7,TRBV19,once,TGTGCCAGTAGTATAGGTGGCGGGCGCGAGGCCTACGAGCAGTACTTC,CASSIGGGREAYEQYF
.,TRBJ1-2,TRBV5-1,.,TGCGCCAGCAGCTTCGGACACCCTAACTATGGCTACACCTTC,CASSFGHPNYGYTF
TRBD2,TRBJ2-1,TRBV4-3,.,TGCGCCAGCAGCCAGTGGACTAGCGGTATGGAGCAGTTCTTC,CASSQWTSGMEQFF
TRBD2,TRBJ2-3,TRBV7-3,.,TGTGCCAGCAGCCCGGGACTAGCGGGGGCCCAATTCACAGATACGCAGTATTTT,CASSPGLAGAQFTDTQYF
.,TRBJ2-3,TRBV7-9,few,TGTGCCAGCAGCCCCATTCTAGGGGGCACAGATACGCAGTATTTT,CASSPILGGTDTQYF
.,TRBJ1-3,TRBV7-9,.,TGTGCCAGCGAGGGACTTCAGGGCTCTGGAAACACCATATATTTT,CASEGLQGSGNTIYF
TRBD2,TRBJ2-5,TRBV7-2,once,TGTGCCAGCAGCTTCACTAGCGGAGGACAAGAGACCCAGTACTTC,CASSFTSGGQETQYF
TRBD1,TRBJ2-7,TRBV5-4,few,TGTGCCAGCAGCGAAGGGACAGGGAGAGAGCAGTACTTC,CASSEGTGREQYF
TRBD1,TRBJ2-2,TRBV5-4,.,TGTGCCAGCAGCCACCGACAGGGCACCGGGGAGCTGTTTTTT,CASSHRQGTGELFF
.,TRBJ1-2,TRBV19,.,TGTGCCAGTAGTCCACAGGCGGAAACGGGCATAGGCTACACCTTC,CASSPQAETGIGYTF
.,TRBJ2-7,TRBV4-1,.,TGCGCCAGCAGCTCGCTAACCTGGGGGGAGTCGAATGAGCAGTACTTC,CASSSLTWGESNEQYF